This T cell receptor (beta chain) was sequenced for a study of cytomegalovirus exposure and HLA in healthy donors. General study points: A prior analysis recorded that most TCR beta V segments were productive about 90% or about 30% of the time. Altogether, 150 to 200 TCR beta chains were recorded as cytomegalovirus-associated. Sequencing likely generated an artifact that appeared as a cluster of highly shared sequence variants. Analysis performed later found about 17,000 TCR beta sequences associated with HLA alleles at 0.05 false discovery rate.

The V and J ends lost 3 bases and 3 bases, in that order; junction bases with no gene match: 7. This CDR3 comprises 17 residues. With 60 Vbeta and 13 Jbeta primers, the PCR was carried out. This table comes from immunoSEQ multiplex PCR, and its TCRdb copy is limited to in-frame clones, with some not included. The table has 84,000 or so clones, under 80% seen once. This clone was counted once. Its antigen is not known. V is TRBV23-1 and J is TRBJ2-7; 14 bases map to TRBD2. TRBV23-1 carries the ORF label, with uncertain function. This clonotype was sampled from a male donor in good health and CMV-seronegative. Sequences were obtained from PBMCs. The CDR3 loop reads CASSHPGLAGAYYEQYF. CDR3 DNA: TGCGCCAGCAGTCACCCGGGACTAGCGGGGGCCTACTACGAGCAGTACTTC.